The clone carrying this T cell receptor beta chain was recorded many times. This entry is derived from a study of T cells after yellow fever vaccination. Each CDR3 protein gets one entry after TCRdb re-called the 5' RACE reads with MiXCR. The table includes 200,000 to 300,000 distinct CDR3 sequences, roughly 13% detected once. The V end lost 0 bases, the J end lost 11 bases, and 16 bases lay between the germline ends. Germline V lookup: CDR1 SGHTA, CDR2 FQGNSA. The CDR3 runs 14 residues. The source was CD4+ T cells sorted from PBMCs, collected 45 days after the yellow fever booster vaccination. This chain uses TRBV7-2 with TRBJ1-1; D remains ambiguous. This TCR came from a young man who received the YFV17D yellow fever vaccine. The CDR3, as DNA: TGTGCCAGCAGCTTAGCGCAACCCTACGGCCTGGCTTTCTTT. It translates to CASSLAQPYGLAFF. Combining the CDR3 with reference TRBV7-2 and TRBJ1-1 gives the whole variable domain GAGVSQSPSNKVTEKGKDVELRCDPISGHTALYWYRQSLGQGLEFLIYFQGNSAPDKSGLPSDRFSAERTGGSVSTLTIQRTQQEDSAVYLCASSLAQPYGLAFFGQGTRLTVV.